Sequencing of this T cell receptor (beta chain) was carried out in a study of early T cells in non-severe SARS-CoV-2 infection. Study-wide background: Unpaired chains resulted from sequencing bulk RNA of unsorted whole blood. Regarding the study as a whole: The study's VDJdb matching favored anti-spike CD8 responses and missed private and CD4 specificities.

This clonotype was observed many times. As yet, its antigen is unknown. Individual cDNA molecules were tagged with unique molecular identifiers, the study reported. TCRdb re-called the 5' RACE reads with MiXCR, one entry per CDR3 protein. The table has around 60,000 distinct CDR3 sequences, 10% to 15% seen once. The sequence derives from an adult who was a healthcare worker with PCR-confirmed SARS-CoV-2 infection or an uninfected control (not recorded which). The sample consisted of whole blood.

The CDR3 sequence: CASSQSSRAKQFF. Written as DNA, the CDR3 is TGTGCCAGCAGCCAAAGCTCGCGGGCCAAGCAGTTCTTC. This sequence joins TRBV3-1 and TRBJ2-1; tentatively, D is TRBD2 (5 bases). CDR1 is LGHDT and CDR2 is YNNKEL in the germline V gene (reference sequence). V lost 2 bases and J 11 bases, leaving 13 bases between the germline ends. This CDR3 spans 13 amino acids.